This T cell receptor beta chain emerged from a study of CD4 T cells in relation to SARS-CoV-2 and coronaviruses. Study-level findings and limits: Compared with monoreactive clones, crossreactive clones showed significantly weaker SARS-CoV-2 expansion. Culture-expanded clones reflect memory recall rather than primary priming during culture.

Unexposed donor CD4+ T cells date from about 2011-2018, before the COVID-19 pandemic. Naive and memory CD4+ T cells were separated from cryopreserved PBMCs. Points on this clone: Its matching antigen is unknown.

Naive and memory CD4+ T cell DNA was deep-sequenced without culture. Sequenced by immunoSEQ multiplex PCR; TCRdb stores in-frame clones only, minus some. The sample lists about 55,000 clones, about nine tenths occurring once. This CDR3 is 16 amino acids long. Germline V lookup: CDR1 LGHDT, CDR2 YNNKEL (reference sequence). The trim removed 4 bases at V and 6 bases at J, leaving 12 bases unmatched. The chain recombines TRBV3-1 (or the pseudogene TRBV3-2) with TRBJ2-1; 7 bases agree with TRBD1. The TCR was taken from a human donor in good health. What was sequenced was memory CD4+ T cells from PBMCs. The CDR3 is CASSRSTGAKVNEQFF. Here the CDR3 DNA reads TGTGCCAGCAGCCGTTCCACAGGGGCCAAAGTCAATGAGCAGTTCTTC.